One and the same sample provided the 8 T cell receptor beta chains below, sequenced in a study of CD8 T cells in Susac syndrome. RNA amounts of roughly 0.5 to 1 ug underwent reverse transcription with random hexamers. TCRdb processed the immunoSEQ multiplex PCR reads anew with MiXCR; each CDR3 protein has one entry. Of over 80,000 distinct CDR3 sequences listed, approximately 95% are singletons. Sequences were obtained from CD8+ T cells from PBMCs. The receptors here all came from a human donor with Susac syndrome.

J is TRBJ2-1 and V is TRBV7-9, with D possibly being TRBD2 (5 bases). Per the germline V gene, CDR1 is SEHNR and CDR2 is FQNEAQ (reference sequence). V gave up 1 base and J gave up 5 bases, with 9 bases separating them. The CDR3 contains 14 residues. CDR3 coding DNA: TGTGCCAGCAGCTTAGTGGCTAGCCACAATGAGCAGTTCTTC. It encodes CASSLVASHNEQFF. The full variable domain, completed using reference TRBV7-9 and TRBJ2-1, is DTGVSQNPRHKITKRGQNVTFRCDPISEHNRLYWYRQTLGQGPEFLTYFQNEAQLEKSRLLSDRFSAERPKGSFSTLEIQRTEQGDSAMYLCASSLVASHNEQFFGPGTRLTVL.

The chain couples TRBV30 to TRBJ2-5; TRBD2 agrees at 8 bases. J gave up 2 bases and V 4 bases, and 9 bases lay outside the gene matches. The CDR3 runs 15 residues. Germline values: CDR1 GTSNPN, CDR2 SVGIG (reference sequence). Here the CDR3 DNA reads TGTGCCTGGATTCATGGCGCGGGAGGACAAGAGACCCAGTACTTC. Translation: CAWIHGAGGQETQYF.

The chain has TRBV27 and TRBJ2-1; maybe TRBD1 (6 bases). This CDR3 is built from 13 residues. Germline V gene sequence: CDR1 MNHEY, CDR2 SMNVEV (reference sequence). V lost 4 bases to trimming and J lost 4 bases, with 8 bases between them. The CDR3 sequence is CASSSGQYNEQFF. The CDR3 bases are TGTGCCAGCAGTTCAGGACAGTACAATGAGCAGTTCTTC.

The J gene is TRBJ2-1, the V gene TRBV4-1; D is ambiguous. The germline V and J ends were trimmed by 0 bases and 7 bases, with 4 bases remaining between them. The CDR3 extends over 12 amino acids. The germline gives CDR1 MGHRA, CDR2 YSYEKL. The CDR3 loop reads CASSQDLNEQFF. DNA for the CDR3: TGCGCCAGCAGCCAAGACTTGAATGAGCAGTTCTTC.

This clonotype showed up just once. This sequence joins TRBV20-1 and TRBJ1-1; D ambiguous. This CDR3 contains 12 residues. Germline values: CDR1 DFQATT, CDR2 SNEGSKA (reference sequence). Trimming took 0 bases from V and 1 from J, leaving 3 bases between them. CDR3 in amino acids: CSARDRNTEAFF. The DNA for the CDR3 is TGCAGTGCTAGAGATCGGAACACTGAAGCTTTCTTT.

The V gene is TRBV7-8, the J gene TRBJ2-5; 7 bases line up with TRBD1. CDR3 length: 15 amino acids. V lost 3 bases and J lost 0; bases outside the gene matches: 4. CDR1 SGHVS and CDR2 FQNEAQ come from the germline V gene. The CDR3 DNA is TGTGCCAGCAGCTTCCGGGACAGATACCAAGAGACCCAGTACTTC. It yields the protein CASSFRDRYQETQYF.

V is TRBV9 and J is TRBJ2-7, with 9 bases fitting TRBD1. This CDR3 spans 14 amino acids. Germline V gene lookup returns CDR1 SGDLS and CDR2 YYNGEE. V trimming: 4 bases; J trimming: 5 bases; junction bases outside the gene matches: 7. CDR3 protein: CASSPGQGQDEQYF. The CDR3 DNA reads TGTGCCAGCAGCCCGGGACAGGGTCAGGACGAGCAGTACTTC.

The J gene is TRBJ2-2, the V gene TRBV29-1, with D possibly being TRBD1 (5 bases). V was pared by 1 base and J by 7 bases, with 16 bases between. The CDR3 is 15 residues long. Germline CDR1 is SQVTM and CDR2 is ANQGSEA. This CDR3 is CSVEAVQGRSGELFF. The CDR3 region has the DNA TGCAGCGTTGAAGCTGTCCAGGGTCGCAGCGGGGAGCTGTTTTTT.